The rows below give T cell receptor beta chains drawn from one sample of a study of CD8+ T cells in alopecia areata. Assay used: immunoSEQ multiplex PCR; TCRdb lists only in-frame clones, some missing. The data hold about 110,000 clones, with around 50% observed a single time. Here the sequenced sample was CD8+ T cells sorted from blood, taken at week 24, from a patient treated with tofacitinib. The receptors stem from a human donor with alopecia areata. Each CDR3 is given with its conserved first and last residue.

>TRBV29-1|TRBJ1-1
CSGDRMNTEAFF
>TRBV6-1|TRBJ2-2
CASSEINTGELFF
>TRBV29-1|TRBJ2-1
CSVGPGHYNEQFF
>TRBV6-6|TRBJ2-7
CASSYGRAYEQYF
>TRBV16|TRBJ1-5
CASSNQGFSNQPQHF
>TRBV4-2|TRBJ2-6
CASSQGGSSGANVLTF
>TRBV27|TRBJ1-5
CASSFLGSLSYSNQPQHF
>TRBV7-9|TRBJ2-7
CASSLRPLDGDYEQYF
>TRBV29-1|TRBJ2-2
CSVGSGGGELFF
>TRBV7-2|TRBJ1-1
CASSPQDSTRGTEAFF
>TRBV4-3|TRBJ2-7
CASSPGPGGPYEQYF
>TRBV28|TRBJ2-1
CASEPEAEYNEQFF
>TRBV29-1|TRBJ2-7
CSVEDPDGSYEQYF
>TRBV4-1|TRBJ1-2
CASSQVEDRAIYGYTF
>TRBV2|TRBJ2-6
CASSEAPGELGANVLTF
>TRBV5-4|TRBJ2-7
CASSLTGGGYEQYF
>TRBV5-6|TRBJ2-7
CASRGPGTAFYEQYF
>TRBV29-1|TRBJ2-1
CSVEAVSYNEQFF
>TRBV4-1|TRBJ2-1
CASSPRDRDNEQFF
>TRBV7-9|TRBJ2-3
CASSLTSGDDTQYF
>TRBV29-1|TRBJ2-7
CSVTSGQTYEQYF
>TRBV6-6|TRBJ1-3
CASLSGNTIYF
>TRBV6-5|TRBJ2-3
CASRGGGAGTDTQYF
>TRBV7-8|TRBJ2-4
CASSSDINIQYF
>TRBV13|TRBJ2-1
CASSLEGSPEQFF
>TRBV9|TRBJ1-6
CASRRTGESHNSPLHF
>TRBV5-1|TRBJ2-7
CASSLGDKAYEQYF
>TRBV7-2|TRBJ2-1
CASSSLTSGTYNEQFF
>TRBV13|TRBJ2-7
CASSFRTGVHEQYF
>TRBV12-5|TRBJ2-5
CASGLGGQIEETQYF
>TRBV19|TRBJ1-5
CASSGETLSNQPQHF
>TRBV5-1|TRBJ1-1
CASSLSSGLGTEAFF
>TRBV4-1|TRBJ2-2
CASSLQGPAGELFF
>TRBV29-1|TRBJ2-3
CSVVLADKSTDTQYF
>TRBV21-1|TRBJ1-2
CASSKALGYGYTF
>TRBV6-6|TRBJ1-4
CASIKGQANEKLFF
>TRBV6-4|TRBJ2-3
CASSDSGGPDTQYF
>TRBV4-2|TRBJ1-6
CASSLDRSSPLHF
>TRBV29-1|TRBJ1-2
CSVEDQDTNYGYTF
>TRBV19|TRBJ2-1
CASSIQRGGGEQFF
>TRBV27|TRBJ2-7
CASTTTGGYHEQYF
>TRBV7-9|TRBJ1-2
CASSLVDTVYYGYTF
>TRBV27|TRBJ1-4
CASKTGGTNEKLFF
>TRBV30|TRBJ2-7
CAWSGLAGASIYPYEQYF
>TRBV13|TRBJ1-2
CASSSWTADGSGYTF
>TRBV27|TRBJ2-3
CASSLRDNAQYF
>TRBV5-1|TRBJ2-2
CASSVDRQGNTGELFF
>TRBV7-2|TRBJ2-7
CASSLGSVGPYEQYF
>TRBV29-1|TRBJ2-3
CSVEGDSSGGTDTQYF